This TCR beta chain originates from a study of CD8 T cells in Susac syndrome. With random hexamers, reverse transcription was performed on about 0.5 to 1 ug of RNA. Amplification of TCR beta CDR3 was carried out by immunoSEQ multiplex PCR, which covered 54 Vbeta and 13 Jbeta segments. TCRdb fed the immunoSEQ multiplex PCR reads into MiXCR, producing one record per CDR3 protein. This sample yields roughly 300,000 distinct CDR3 sequences, of which roughly 81% are seen a single time; 0.11% belongs to the top ten. General study points: TCR sequencing and HLA analysis covered a relatively small number of individuals.

Stable or active relapsing-remitting multiple sclerosis, untreated and meeting revised McDonald criteria, defined the controls. Turning to this clonotype: Its antigen is undetermined.

This sequence was found in a human donor with multiple sclerosis. Material for sequencing was CD8+ T cells from PBMCs.

CDR3 bases: TGTGCCAGCAGCGTAGGTCTCGGGGAGACCCAGTACTTC. This translates into CASSVGLGETQYF. This rearrangement joins TRBV9 to TRBJ2-5, with D unclear. Per germline, CDR1 SGDLS and CDR2 YYNGEE. V dropped 0 bases and J dropped 5 bases, with 8 bases sitting between them. CDR3 length: 13 residues.